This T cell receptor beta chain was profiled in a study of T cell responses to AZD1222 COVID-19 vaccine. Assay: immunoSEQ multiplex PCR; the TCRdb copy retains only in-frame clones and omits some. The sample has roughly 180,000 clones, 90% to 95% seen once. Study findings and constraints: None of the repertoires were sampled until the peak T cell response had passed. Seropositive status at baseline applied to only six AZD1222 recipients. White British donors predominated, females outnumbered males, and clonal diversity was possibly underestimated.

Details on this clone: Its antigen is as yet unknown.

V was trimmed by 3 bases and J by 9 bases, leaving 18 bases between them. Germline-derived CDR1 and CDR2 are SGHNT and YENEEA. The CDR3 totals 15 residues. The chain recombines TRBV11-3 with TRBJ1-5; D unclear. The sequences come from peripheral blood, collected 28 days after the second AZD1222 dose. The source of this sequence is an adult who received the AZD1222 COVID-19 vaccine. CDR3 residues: CASSFQRTRLGPQHF. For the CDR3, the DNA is TGTGCCAGCAGCTTCCAGCGAACCCGGCTCGGGCCCCAGCATTTT.